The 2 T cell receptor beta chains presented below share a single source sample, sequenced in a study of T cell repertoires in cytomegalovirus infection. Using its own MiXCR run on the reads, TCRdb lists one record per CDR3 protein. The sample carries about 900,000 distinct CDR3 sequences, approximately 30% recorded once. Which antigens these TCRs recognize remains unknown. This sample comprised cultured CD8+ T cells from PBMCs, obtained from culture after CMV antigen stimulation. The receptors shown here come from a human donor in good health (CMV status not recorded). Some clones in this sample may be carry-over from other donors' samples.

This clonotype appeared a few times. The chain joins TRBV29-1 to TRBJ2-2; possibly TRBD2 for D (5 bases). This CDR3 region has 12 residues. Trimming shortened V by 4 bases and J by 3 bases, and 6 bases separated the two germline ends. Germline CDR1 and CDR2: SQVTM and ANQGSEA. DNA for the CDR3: TGCAGCGTTGGGACTCACACCGGGGAGCTGTTTTTT. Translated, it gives CSVGTHTGELFF.

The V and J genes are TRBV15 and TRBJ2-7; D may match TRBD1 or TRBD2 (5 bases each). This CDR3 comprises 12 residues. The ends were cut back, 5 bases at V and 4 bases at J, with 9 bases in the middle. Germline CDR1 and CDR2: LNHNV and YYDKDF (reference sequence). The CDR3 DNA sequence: TGTGCCACCAGCCTTGGGGGTTACGAGCAGTACTTC. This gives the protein CATSLGGYEQYF.